This T cell receptor beta chain stems from a study of T cell changes during pregnancy in multiple sclerosis. The germline gives CDR1 SQVTM, CDR2 ANQGSEA. The CDR3 runs to 12 residues. Sequenced by immunoSEQ multiplex PCR; TCRdb stores in-frame clones only, minus some. The table shows about 59,000 clones, with around 94% occurring only once. The material sequenced was CD8+ T cells from peripheral blood mononuclear cells, taken after pregnancy. The chain combines TRBV29-1 with TRBJ1-1; unclear D gene. The clonotype originates from a female donor with multiple sclerosis, enrolled in a pregnancy study. Written as DNA, the CDR3 is TGCTCAAGTACCGGGGAGAACACTGAAGCTTTCTTT. This gives the protein CSSTGENTEAFF. Using reference TRBV29-1 and TRBJ1-1 for the parts outside the CDR3, the full variable domain is SAVISQKPSRDICQRGTSLTIQCQVDSQVTMMFWYRQQPGQSLTLIATANQGSEATYESGFVIDKFPISRPNLTFSTLTVSNMSPEDSSIYLCSSTGENTEAFFGQGTRLTVV.